Listed below are T cell receptor beta chains from one sample, sequenced in a study of blood T cell repertoires in COVID-19. Data came from immunoSEQ multiplex PCR; TCRdb stores just in-frame clones and leaves some out. The sample lists tens of thousands of clones, over 65% occurring once. Sequences were obtained from peripheral blood. Receptors were obtained from a man at least 80 years old with acute or convalescent COVID-19. Each CDR3 is given without its conserved first and last residue. Each record gives: J gene, V gene, CDR3 length, CDR3 protein.

TRBJ2-7	TRBV7-3	12	ASSPSGSSYEQY
TRBJ1-5	TRBV27	15	ASSYSRTGIGDQPQH
TRBJ1-6	TRBV5-1	14	ASSPVGTGTNSPLH
TRBJ1-4	TRBV6-5	12	ASRDSGWDEKLF
TRBJ1-5	TRBV6-2/TRBV6-3	12	ASSRTGLDQPQH
TRBJ1-6	TRBV15	13	ATSKGDRGLSPLH
TRBJ1-5	TRBV30	13	AWSVRGLKNQPQH
TRBJ2-7	TRBV2	15	ASTPGTIPFSSYEQY
TRBJ1-5	TRBV27	15	ASSSNPGGRSNQPQH
TRBJ2-3	TRBV7-2	13	ASRVTSGRWDTQY
TRBJ1-1	TRBV2	12	ASSEEIPRTEAF